Listed below are T cell receptor beta chains from one sample, sequenced in a study of blood T cell repertoires in COVID-19. Measured with immunoSEQ multiplex PCR; TCRdb has only the in-frame clones, and not every one. The table includes about 180,000 clones, over 80% detected once. The sample comprised peripheral blood. The receptors were gathered from a woman in her 40s with COVID-19, enrolled during active disease. Each CDR3 is given with its conserved first and last residue. Some rows mark clone size as missing; the rest say once, few, many or name a class of expanded clone.

clone_size	v_call	cdr3_aa
.	TRBV6-6	CASSHAIQEGSQYF
.	TRBV28	CASSLRERTYEQYF
.	TRBV7-2	CASSLTGSYGYTF
.	TRBV27	CASSSGAASGSWFPYEQYF
.	TRBV5-1	CASSEGTGSMNTEAFF
.	TRBV6-5	CASSYPSGGSSYEQYF
.	TRBV27	CASSMGSGTYEQYF
.	TRBV5-1	CASSLAGVGEQYF
.	TRBV9	CASSVAGRNTEAFF
once	TRBV3-1/TRBV3-2	CASSPMTSATLEQYF
.	TRBV27	CASSPWQGATYGYTF
.	TRBV14	CASSSQGVEQYF
.	TRBV14	CASSQLAGPFF
.	TRBV6-4	CASSDYRGNNTGELFF
.	TRBV5-1	CASSHNRGSQETQYF
.	TRBV24-1	CATSDQGYNEQFF
once	TRBV28	CASSFVLARQETQYF
.	TRBV15	CATSRDLGGLNEQFF
.	TRBV6-1	CASSEMRGRTDTQYF
.	TRBV3-1/TRBV3-2	CASSRPRGGYDEQYF
.	TRBV29-1	CSVGFTGYEQYF
.	TRBV11-3	CASSSTGASTDTQYF
.	TRBV28	CASSSTGYGYTF
.	TRBV5-1	CASSLVAGLSGYGYTF
.	TRBV19	CASSNTGYDGYTF
.	TRBV9	CASSPSGNPKTQYF
.	TRBV12-5	CASGLSGALAETQYF